What follows are 12 T cell receptor beta chains derived from one specimen sequenced in a study of beta chain features in type 1 diabetes. All of the isolated RNA was reverse transcribed, so expressed TCRB transcripts were sequenced. TCRdb's copy holds only in-frame clones and misses some; the assay was immunoSEQ multiplex PCR. The sample holds some 500,000 clones, 9.5% to 12% seen once. Specimen: naive CD4+ T cells from blood. These receptors were obtained from a woman between 18 and 30 years old in good health.

There are a few counts of this clone. J is TRBJ2-5 and V is TRBV5-4; tentatively, D is TRBD1 (5 bases). Germline CDR1 reads SGHNT; CDR2 reads YYREEE (reference sequence). Trimming took off 0 bases at V and 5 bases at J, with 8 bases between the two ends. The CDR3 covers 13 residues. The CDR3 DNA reads as TGTGCCAGCAGCTTGGGACAGATCGAGACCCAGTACTTC. Protein product: CASSLGQIETQYF. Full variable domain (outside the CDR3, taken from reference TRBV5-4 and TRBJ2-5): ETGVTQSPTHLIKTRGQQVTLRCSSQSGHNTVSWYQQALGQGPQFIFQYYREEENGRGNFPPRFSGLQFPNYSSELNVNALELDDSALYLCASSLGQIETQYFGPGTRLLVL.

This chain links TRBV7-2 with TRBJ2-1, with 13 bases aligning to TRBD2. The CDR3 contains 17 residues. V lost 2 bases and J lost 0; bases outside the gene matches: 1. Germline V gene data show CDR1 as SGHTA and CDR2 as FQGNSA. CDR3 nucleotide sequence: TGTGCCAGCAGCTTAAGGACTAGCGGGAGCTCCTACAATGAGCAGTTCTTC. Protein sequence: CASSLRTSGSSYNEQFF. Filled out from reference TRBV7-2 and TRBJ2-1, the complete variable domain reads GAGVSQSPSNKVTEKGKDVELRCDPISGHTALYWYRQSLGQGLEFLIYFQGNSAPDKSGLPSDRFSAERTGGSVSTLTIQRTQQEDSAVYLCASSLRTSGSSYNEQFFGPGTRLTVL.

V and J are TRBV30 and TRBJ2-5; 7 bases line up with TRBD1. The V gene end was trimmed by 3 bases and the J gene end by 12 bases; junction bases not matched to a gene: 16. Germline assignment: CDR1 GTSNPN and CDR2 SVGIG (reference sequence). The CDR3 extends over 14 amino acids. The CDR3 DNA reads TGTGCCTGGAGCTCCGGGACAGCCACCCGGGGCGAGTACTTC. This codes for CAWSSGTATRGEYF.

This clone was picked up a small number of times. V is TRBV13 and J is TRBJ2-1, with TRBD2 matching over 8 bases. Per the germline V gene, CDR1 is PRHDT and CDR2 is FYEKMQ (reference sequence). After removal of 4 bases from V and 1 base from J, the junction contained 9 bases not matched to a gene. The CDR3 contains 17 residues. CDR3 sequence (DNA): TGTGCCAGCAGCTCCTGGAACCCTAGCGGGTCCTACAATGAGCAGTTCTTC. Its protein is CASSSWNPSGSYNEQFF.

This clone has only a few counts. The chain is built from TRBV4-3 and TRBJ2-7; TRBD2 aligns across 9 bases. The trim removed 0 bases at V and 3 bases at J, leaving 6 bases unmatched. Germline lookup yields CDR1 LGHNA and CDR2 YSLEER. This CDR3 is built from 16 residues. Here the CDR3 reads CASSQERAGGIYEQYF. The CDR3 region has the DNA TGCGCCAGCAGCCAAGAGCGCGCGGGAGGGATCTACGAGCAGTACTTC.

The V gene is TRBV2, the J gene TRBJ2-1; TRBD2 matches at 13 bases. Germline CDR1 is SNHLY and CDR2 is FYNNEI. J gave up 1 base and V 3 bases, and 0 bases lay outside the gene matches. The CDR3 length is 16 residues. The CDR3 nucleotides read TGTGCCAGCAGTGAGACTAGCGGGAGGTCCTACAATGAGCAGTTCTTC. It codes for CASSETSGRSYNEQFF. Variable domain in full (rest from reference TRBV2 and TRBJ2-1): EPEVTQTPSHQVTQMGQEVILRCVPISNHLYFYWYRQILGQKVEFLVSFYNNEISEKSEIFDDQFSVERPDGSNFTLKIRSTKLEDSAMYFCASSETSGRSYNEQFFGPGTRLTVL.

This clone was recorded a few times. Other DNA sequences of this sample code for an identical CDR3. V usage is TRBV18 and J usage is TRBJ2-1; no clear D. Germline loops: CDR1 KGHSH, CDR2 LQKENI. The CDR3 sequence is 13 residues long. Trimming stripped 0 bases from V and 4 bases from J, with 4 bases between. Here the CDR3 DNA reads TGTGCCAGCTCACCACCAGGATACAATGAGCAGTTCTTC. Residues: CASSPPGYNEQFF.

The table lists this clone with a few counts. The chain carries TRBV7-6 and TRBJ2-3; 9 bases line up with TRBD2. The CDR3 covers 13 residues. Trimming took 8 bases from V and 4 from J; bases not matched to a gene: 4. Germline V gene data show CDR1 as SGHVS and CDR2 as FNYEAQ. CDR3 bases: TGTGCCAGCGTTAGCGGGGGTGCAGATACGCAGTATTTT. Encoded protein: CASVSGGADTQYF.

This clone turned up a few times. This rearrangement joins TRBV19 to TRBJ2-1; 8 bases map to TRBD1. V dropped 5 bases and J dropped 5; count of bases not matched to a gene: 8. This CDR3 comprises 15 residues. Germline assignment: CDR1 LNHDA and CDR2 SQIVND (reference sequence). The CDR3 loop reads CASSADRVRHNEQFF. CDR3 DNA: TGTGCCAGTAGTGCGGACAGGGTTCGACACAATGAGCAGTTCTTC.

This clone occurred a few times. The genes are TRBV4-2 and TRBJ2-3; D is perhaps TRBD2 (5 bases). The CDR3 spans 15 residues. CDR1 and CDR2 from the germline V gene are LGHNA and YNFKEQ. The CDR3 spells CRRRSGMPSTDTQYF. The CDR3 DNA reads as TGTCGAAGGCGGTCGGGGATGCCTAGCACAGATACGCAGTATTTT.

This chain links TRBV7-3 with TRBJ2-5; TRBD1 aligns across 10 bases. The CDR3 totals 14 residues. Looked up from germline, CDR1 is SGHTA and CDR2 is FQGTGA. The trim removed 2 bases at V and 5 bases at J, leaving 2 bases unmatched. CDR3 in amino acids: CASSLWGQGETQYF. The CDR3 DNA sequence: TGTGCCAGCAGCTTATGGGGACAGGGGGAGACCCAGTACTTC.

This clone was recorded a few times. V and J are TRBV9 and TRBJ2-5; a possible D gene is TRBD1 (5 bases). The DNA end lines up better with TRBJ2-7; the J call may be wrong. The CDR3 contains 12 residues. Germline V CDR1 and CDR2: SGDLS, YYNGEE. CDR3 DNA: TGTGCCAGCAGTGACAGATCCTACGAGCAGTACTTC. It codes for CASSDRSYEQYF.